Sequencing of this T cell receptor (beta chain) was carried out in a study of blood T cell repertoires in COVID-19 (dated by TCRdb to about 2020). For the wider study: Samples from collaborators originated in the United States, Italy and Spain and spanned both the acute and convalescent phases of COVID-19. The prospective study material was composed of cDNA or gDNA derived from T cells, B-cell-depleted T cells, or PBMCs. The dataset comprised deeply sampled blood TCRbeta repertoires from subjects exposed to, actively infected with, or recovered from COVID-19. The repertoires were released in a freely available public database meant as a resource for research on the immune response to SARS-CoV-2. Samples were obtained from the ongoing ImmuneRACE study (first 160 participants) and from some 1,300 subjects provided by 6 global collaborators. Sample metadata almost always included a de-identified subject ID, COVID-19 status, age in years and sex. Where HLA class I and class II types were available, the types were taken from metadata supplied by the sample provider, not from assay-based typing.

Trimming takes 4 bases off V and 5 bases off J; junction bases not matched to a gene: 10. Including cysteine and phenylalanine, the CDR3 has 16 amino acids. Only the CDR3 DNA stays, 48 bases, in frame from base 1. For CDR1 and CDR2, the germline V gene lists MNHEY and SVGAGI. Enrolling through a virtual design, the prospective study's participants ranged in age from about 18 to 100 years and lived across 24 United States geographic areas. Cohort assignment in the prospective study relied on participant-reported clinical history from a screening survey and a study questionnaire. Recovered participants in ImmuneRACE Cohort 3 were defined as having two consecutive negative NP/OP PCR tests, clearance from a healthcare professional, or resolution of symptoms. Mobile phlebotomists in the prospective study collected whole blood, serum and a nasopharyngeal or oropharyngeal swab from every participant. Over a 2-month period, participants in the prospective study had the option of providing additional blood draws and questionnaires. Before DNA extraction, blood samples from the prospective study were shipped at room temperature or frozen.

General findings and caveats noted by the study authors: How much clinical and demographic metadata was included differed by source and by participant, and the metadata was provided uncurated.

TCRbeta CDR3 regions were amplified from genomic DNA using the immunoSEQ Assay, a bias-controlled multiplex PCR. In the authors' own workflow: The number of nucleated cells in each sample was estimated by amplification of reference gene primers within the assay. Sequence reads were collapsed and filtered to measure the absolute abundance of every unique TCRbeta CDR3 rearrangement. For each sample, productive Simpson clonality was calculated as the square root of Simpson's diversity index across productive rearrangements. TCRdb retrieved this table from immuneACCESS and kept in-frame rearrangements only. Not all clones are present; in checked studies, unresolved V genes account for under half, and no reason is known for the remainder. V and J calls and clone size are as listed in that table; D and trimming were resolved from the DNA. The sample table contains about 280,000 clones; only one count was recorded for less than 85% of them. Roughly 2.5% of the sample goes to the ten largest clones.

This clone appeared a single time. Its antigen specificity is not known. Base qualities are missing; no much larger clone stands one base away. The sequence joins TRBV6-5 to TRBJ2-5, with 10 junctional bases fitting TRBD2. The receptor's source is a woman aged 45 to 65 who had recovered from COVID-19. Sequenced material: PBMCs or T cells enriched from blood (not recorded which). This receptor has the CDR3 CASSSPSGGAGETQYF. The nucleotide sequence reads as follows: TGTGCCAGCAGTTCCCCAAGCGGGGGGGCCGGTGAGACCCAGTACTTC.